Shown below are 31 T cell receptor beta chains from a single sample sequenced in a study of cytomegalovirus exposure and HLA in healthy donors. Vbeta (60) and Jbeta (13) primers were used in the PCR. Method: immunoSEQ multiplex PCR; TCRdb's copy keeps in-frame clones and lacks some. The table records 55,000 or so clones, around 78% of them present only once. Sequences were obtained from PBMCs. The receptors here all came from a female donor in good health and CMV-seronegative.

This clone was seen more than once but under ten times. The rearrangement links TRBV9 to TRBJ2-3, with 9 positions matching TRBD2. Trimming removed 0 bases from V and 1 base from J; junction bases left unmatched: 3. CDR1 and CDR2 from the germline V gene are SGDLS and YYNGEE. The length of the CDR3 is 16 residues. CDR3 residues: CASSVVASGGTDTQYF. CDR3 nucleotide sequence: TGTGCCAGCAGCGTAGTGGCTAGCGGGGGCACAGATACGCAGTATTTT.

The chain combines TRBV18 with TRBJ2-7; D is possibly TRBD1 (5 bases). This CDR3 is built from 13 residues. Trimming removed 4 bases at V and 5 bases at J, with 12 bases between. The germline V gene has CDR1 KGHSH and CDR2 LQKENI. The CDR3 here is CASSLQGSNEQYF. DNA of the CDR3: TGTGCCAGCTCACTGCAGGGATCGAACGAGCAGTACTTC.

The gene calls are TRBV18 and TRBJ2-7; D perhaps matches TRBD2 (6 bases). The CDR3 spans 13 residues. Trimming left V 2 bases short and J 4 bases short, with 9 bases between. Per germline, CDR1 KGHSH and CDR2 LQKENI. The chain's CDR3 is CASSPGGSYEQYF. In DNA, the CDR3 is TGTGCCAGCTCACCAGGGGGGTCGTACGAGCAGTACTTC.

This clone was observed a handful of times. The V and J genes are TRBV6-4 and TRBJ2-2; 9 bases are shared with TRBD1. Trimming cost V 6 bases and J 6 bases; bases outside gene matches: 5. The CDR3 sequence is 14 residues long. Germline V gene lookup returns CDR1 MRHNA and CDR2 SNTAGT. CDR3 sequence: CASSQDRGAGELFF. In nucleotides, the CDR3 is TGTGCCAGCAGCCAGGACAGGGGCGCCGGGGAGCTGTTTTTT.

The chain joins TRBV5-1 to TRBJ1-1, with D hard to call. CDR3 size: 14 residues. V was clipped by 7 bases and J by 1 base, with 14 bases between them. Germline V CDR1 and CDR2: SGHRS, YFSETQ. Here the CDR3 reads CASGRALENTEAFF. The DNA of the CDR3 is TGCGCCAGCGGGCGGGCACTGGAGAACACTGAAGCTTTCTTT. The entire variable domain, with the rest obtained from reference TRBV5-1 and TRBJ1-1, is as follows: KAGVTQTPRYLIKTRGQQVTLSCSPISGHRSVSWYQQTPGQGLQFLFEYFSETQRNKGNFPGRFSGRQFSNSRSEMNVSTLELGDSALYLCASGRALENTEAFFGQGTRLTVV.

The J gene is TRBJ1-2, the V gene TRBV5-6, with no clear D. Trimming pared 4 bases from V and 4 bases from J, leaving 11 bases between. The CDR3 is 13 residues long. CDR1 is SGHDT, CDR2 YYEEEE, per germline. The CDR3 loop reads CASSERRGYGYTF. The CDR3, as DNA: TGTGCCAGCAGCGAGCGACGTGGCTATGGCTACACCTTC.

This clone was recorded once. The chain carries TRBV5-5 and TRBJ1-1, with D perhaps TRBD1 (6 bases). The CDR3 contains 15 residues. Germline V CDR1 and CDR2: SGHKS, YYEKEE (reference sequence). The V end was cut by 2 bases, the J end by 4 bases, with 15 bases between. The chain's CDR3 is CASSFFQGYATEAFF. The CDR3 DNA reads as TGTGCCAGCAGCTTTTTTCAGGGGTATGCCACTGAAGCTTTCTTT.

This clone was seen just once. This chain joins TRBV9 and TRBJ2-2, with TRBD1 matching 8 bases. The CDR3 covers 16 residues. The germline V gene has CDR1 SGDLS and CDR2 YYNGEE. V lost 0 bases, J lost 5 bases, and 6 bases stayed unmatched. CDR3 bases: TGTGCCAGCAGCGTAGCAATGGACAGGGCGACCGGGGAGCTGTTTTTT. Its protein is CASSVAMDRATGELFF.

The chain couples TRBV19 to TRBJ1-3, with TRBD1 identical over 7 bases. From germline, CDR1 is LNHDA and CDR2 SQIVND (reference sequence). J lost 2 bases, V lost 7 bases, and 5 bases had no gene match. CDR3 size: 14 residues. The CDR3 nucleotides are TGTGCCAGTACCAGGGGGTTTCCTGGAAACACCATATATTTT. Amino acid sequence: CASTRGFPGNTIYF. Variable domain in full (rest from reference TRBV19 and TRBJ1-3): DGGITQSPKYLFRKEGQNVTLSCEQNLNHDAMYWYRQDPGQGLRLIYYSQIVNDFQKGDIAEGYSVSREKKESFPLTVTSAQKNPTAFYLCASTRGFPGNTIYFGEGSWLTVV.

This rearrangement joins TRBV9 to TRBJ1-2; TRBD1 matches at 7 bases. V was pared by 4 bases and J by 4 bases, with 4 bases of the junction left unmatched. This CDR3 is built from 13 residues. CDR1 and CDR2 from the germline V gene are SGDLS and YYNGEE. The CDR3 here is CASSISGGYGYTF. CDR3 in DNA: TGTGCCAGCAGCATCTCAGGGGGCTATGGCTACACCTTC.

The rearrangement links TRBV7-8 to TRBJ1-5; the D is unclear. The germline V gene has CDR1 SGHVS and CDR2 FQNEAQ. The CDR3 extends over 15 amino acids. Trimming pared 1 base from V and 1 base from J, leaving 8 bases between. The CDR3 region has the DNA TGTGCCAGCAGCTTAGGGACGGGAAGCAATCAGCCCCAGCATTTT. It translates to CASSLGTGSNQPQHF.

The chain carries TRBV2 and TRBJ1-1; possible D gene TRBD1, 6 bases. Germline V gene lookup returns CDR1 SNHLY and CDR2 FYNNEI. V lost 6 bases and J 6 bases, leaving 17 bases between the germline ends. CDR3 length: 14 residues. CDR3: CASRDALRTAEAFF. The CDR3 DNA is TGTGCCAGCAGGGATGCTTTAAGGACAGCTGAAGCTTTCTTT.

The V gene is TRBV11-3, the J gene TRBJ2-3; tentative D call: TRBD2 (7 bases). This CDR3 spans 15 amino acids. Trimming shortened V by 1 base and J by 4 bases, and 12 bases separated the two germline ends. Germline V lookup: CDR1 SGHNT, CDR2 YENEEA. The CDR3 loop is CASSLGGGGADTQYF. The CDR3, as DNA: TGTGCCAGCAGCTTAGGGGGAGGGGGGGCAGATACGCAGTATTTT.

The chain links TRBV7-2 to TRBJ2-7, with a possible D match to TRBD2 (6 bases). Germline V gene data show CDR1 as SGHTA and CDR2 as FQGNSA. Trimming took off 5 bases at V and 6 bases at J, with 17 bases between the two ends. The length of the CDR3 is 14 residues. CDR3 residues: CASSLREFGGEQYF. The CDR3 DNA sequence: TGTGCCAGCAGCCTCCGGGAGTTTGGGGGCGAGCAGTACTTC.

This clone was seen a handful of times. The CDR3 here is CASSVAGTGGETQYF. The CDR3 coding sequence is TGTGCCAGCAGCGTAGCCGGGACAGGGGGAGAGACCCAGTACTTC. The chain has TRBV9 and TRBJ2-5; 11 bases line up with TRBD1. CDR3 length: 15 amino acids. Germline loops: CDR1 SGDLS, CDR2 YYNGEE. Trimming cost V 0 bases and J 4 bases; bases outside gene matches: 2.

The CDR3 here is CASSRGGGGSGTEAFF. The CDR3 DNA reads TGTGCCAGCAGCAGAGGTGGGGGGGGAAGCGGCACTGAAGCTTTCTTT. The genes are TRBV9 and TRBJ1-1; D may be TRBD1 (5 bases). V was clipped by 4 bases and J by 4 bases, with 20 bases between them. The CDR3 is made up of 16 amino acids. Germline values: CDR1 SGDLS, CDR2 YYNGEE.

The chain has TRBV2 and TRBJ1-1, with TRBD1 matching 8 bases. Germline values: CDR1 SNHLY, CDR2 FYNNEI. CDR3 length: 13 amino acids. The trim removed 3 bases at V and 7 bases at J, leaving 4 bases unmatched. The CDR3 reads CASSEDRVGEAFF. The CDR3 nucleotides are TGTGCCAGCAGTGAGGACAGGGTTGGTGAAGCTTTCTTT.

The chain links TRBV19 to TRBJ2-2; a possible D gene is TRBD1 (6 bases). Trimming took off 11 bases at V and 0 bases at J, with 10 bases between the two ends. CDR1 is LNHDA and CDR2 is SQIVND in the germline V gene (reference sequence). This CDR3 is 13 amino acids long. The chain's CDR3 is CAARTANTGELFF. CDR3 nucleotide sequence: TGTGCCGCGAGGACAGCGAACACCGGGGAGCTGTTTTTT.

This chain connects TRBV5-1 to TRBJ1-2, with TRBD1 matching 8 bases. CDR1 SGHRS and CDR2 YFSETQ come from the germline V gene. The CDR3 has 13 residues. Trimming took 4 bases from V and 4 from J; bases not matched to a gene: 3. The CDR3 spells CASSRDRSYGYTF. Here the CDR3 DNA reads TGCGCCAGCAGCCGGGACAGGTCCTATGGCTACACCTTC.

This clone was recorded a few times. This chain connects TRBV4-1 to TRBJ2-2; D gene ambiguous. Germline V gene sequence: CDR1 MGHRA, CDR2 YSYEKL. The CDR3 has 14 residues. Trimming removed 1 base at V and 1 base at J, with 4 bases between. The CDR3 loop reads CASSQGQNTGELFF. The CDR3, as DNA: TGCGCCAGCAGCCAAGGACAGAACACCGGGGAGCTGTTTTTT.

V usage is TRBV19 and J usage is TRBJ1-2; TRBD1 agrees at 8 bases. Looked up from germline, CDR1 is LNHDA and CDR2 is SQIVND (reference sequence). Losses at the gene ends were 5 bases for V and 0 bases for J; bases not matched to a gene: 8. The CDR3 covers 16 residues. In nucleotides, the CDR3 is TGTGCCAGTAGTCTCCGGACAGGGCCCGCTAACTATGGCTACACCTTC. This gives the protein CASSLRTGPANYGYTF.

This clone was found a few times. V is TRBV18 and J is TRBJ1-1, with a weak D call TRBD1 (6 bases). The CDR3 length is 14 residues. The germline gives CDR1 KGHSH, CDR2 LQKENI. V lost 6 bases and J lost 4, with 15 bases in between. The CDR3 sequence: CASSITGHTTEAFF. CDR3 nucleotide sequence: TGTGCCAGCTCCATCACGGGACATACCACTGAAGCTTTCTTT. The entire variable domain, with the rest obtained from reference TRBV18 and TRBJ1-1, is as follows: NAGVMQNPRHLVRRRGQEARLRCSPMKGHSHVYWYRQLPEEGLKFMVYLQKENIIDESGMPKERFSAEFPKEGPSILRIQQVVRGDSAAYFCASSITGHTTEAFFGQGTRLTVV.

This chain joins TRBV9 and TRBJ2-5, with TRBD2 as a possible D gene (7 bases). Per the germline V gene, CDR1 is SGDLS and CDR2 is YYNGEE. The CDR3 runs 15 residues. Trimming removed 3 bases from V and 2 bases from J, with 14 bases in between. The CDR3 region is CASSALAGAQETQYF. The CDR3, as DNA: TGTGCCAGCAGCGCCTTGGCGGGGGCACAAGAGACCCAGTACTTC.

V usage is TRBV9 and J usage is TRBJ1-2; 7 bases are shared with TRBD1. This CDR3 region has 15 residues. CDR1 and CDR2 (germline): SGDLS, YYNGEE. V gave up 4 bases and J gave up 1 base; unmatched junction bases: 7. The CDR3 spells CASSPQTGFNYGYTF. Written as DNA, the CDR3 is TGTGCCAGCAGCCCCCAGACAGGGTTTAACTATGGCTACACCTTC. The whole variable domain, remainder taken from reference TRBV9 and TRBJ1-2, is DSGVTQTPKHLITATGQRVTLRCSPRSGDLSVYWYQQSLDQGLQFLIQYYNGEERAKGNILERFSAQQFPDLHSELNLSSLELGDSALYFCASSPQTGFNYGYTFGSGTRLTVV.

The rearrangement uses TRBV18 and TRBJ1-4, with D possibly matching TRBD1 (5 bases). CDR3 size: 14 residues. Germline loops: CDR1 KGHSH, CDR2 LQKENI. V was pared by 3 bases and J by 5 bases, with 10 bases between. The chain's CDR3 is CASSPDSQNEKLFF. The CDR3 nucleotides read TGTGCCAGCTCACCCGACAGCCAAAATGAAAAACTGTTTTTT.

The J gene is TRBJ1-5, the V gene TRBV18; the match to TRBD1 covers 7 bases. This CDR3 comprises 16 residues. CDR1 and CDR2 from the germline V gene are KGHSH and LQKENI. The V and J ends lost 6 bases and 0 bases, in that order; junction bases with no gene match: 8. CDR3 coding DNA: TGTGCCAGCTCCCGACAGGGACTCCTTAGCAATCAGCCCCAGCATTTT. This sequence encodes CASSRQGLLSNQPQHF.

This clone was recorded a few times. The chain carries TRBV19 and TRBJ1-1, with 8 nucleotides matching TRBD1. In germline, CDR1 is LNHDA, CDR2 SQIVND (reference sequence). V trimming: 5 bases; J trimming: 4 bases; junction bases outside the gene matches: 6. The CDR3 covers 14 residues. In DNA form, the CDR3 reads TGTGCCAGTAGTTCGACAGGGGTGGCCACTGAAGCTTTCTTT. The encoded protein is CASSSTGVATEAFF.

V gene TRBV12-5 combines with J gene TRBJ2-7; the D is unclear. Germline lookup yields CDR1 LGHNT and CDR2 FRNRAP. CDR3 size: 15 residues. Trimming removed 2 bases from V and 2 bases from J, with 13 bases in between. CDR3 nucleotide sequence: TGTGCTAGTGGTTTGCGCGACTCGACCCCCTACGAGCAGTACTTC. Protein sequence: CASGLRDSTPYEQYF.

V usage is TRBV9 and J usage is TRBJ1-2, with TRBD1 matching over 10 bases. The germline CDR1 and CDR2 sequences are SGDLS and YYNGEE. This CDR3 is 15 amino acids long. The trim removed 3 bases at V and 1 base at J, leaving 3 bases unmatched. CDR3: CASSARDRGNYGYTF. The CDR3 region has the DNA TGTGCCAGCAGCGCTCGGGACAGGGGTAACTATGGCTACACCTTC.

This clone was observed once. This chain links TRBV5-1 with TRBJ2-5; tentative D call: TRBD2 (5 bases). Germline V gene data show CDR1 as SGHRS and CDR2 as YFSETQ. Between the trimmed V and J ends, which lost 5 bases and 5 bases, there was a span of 13 bases. The CDR3 is 13 residues long. CDR3 protein: CASSLASGETQYF. CDR3 DNA: TGCGCCAGCAGTCTCGCGTCGGGGGAGACCCAGTACTTC.

The V and J genes are TRBV27 and TRBJ1-1; 8 bases fit TRBD1. The CDR3 has 13 amino acids. V shed 2 bases, J shed 9 bases, and the junction held 5 bases outside the gene matches. Looked up from germline, CDR1 is MNHEY and CDR2 is SMNVEV (reference sequence). Here the CDR3 DNA reads TGTGCCAGCAGTTTACCCCGGACAGGGCAAGCTTTCTTT. This codes for CASSLPRTGQAFF.